A single sample gave rise to the 26 T cell receptor beta chains below, sequenced in a study of OX40 agonist ivuxolimab in advanced cancers. The library relied on the immunoSEQ multiplex PCR assay. The table was pulled from immuneACCESS by TCRdb, which kept in-frame rearrangements only. Such tables lose some clones; where checked, under half of the loss comes from unresolved V genes, and the rest has no known cause. The sample has 55,000 to 65,000 clones on record, approximately 86% of them singletons. The top ten clonotypes cover around 0.5% of the sample. Sequenced material: CD4+ or CD8+ T cells sorted from blood, taken in a trial of the OX40 agonist ivuxolimab. Every receptor here comes from an adult with an advanced solid tumor such as melanoma, head and neck, liver or kidney cancer.

This clone was observed a few times. For the CDR3, the DNA is TGTGCCAGCAGTTTATGGGGCCAGGGGACCGGGGAGCTGTTTTTT. Translated, it gives CASSLWGQGTGELFF. The V call is TRBV28, the J call TRBJ2-2, with TRBD1 as a possible D gene (6 bases). Deletions cut 0 bases from V and 5 bases from J, with 10 bases between. The CDR3 runs to 15 residues. The V gene's germline CDR1 is MDHEN and CDR2 SYDVKM.

In DNA form, the CDR3 reads TGTGCCAGCAGCCTCCCGACCCTGCATGAGCAGTTCTTC. It specifies CASSLPTLHEQFF. The rearrangement links TRBV7-3 to TRBJ2-1; D not certain. Germline values: CDR1 SGHTA, CDR2 FQGTGA. This CDR3 has 13 amino acids. Trimming left V 5 bases short and J 8 bases short, with 13 bases between.

The chain couples TRBV6-6 to TRBJ2-7; the D gene is possibly TRBD2 (5 bases). V was clipped by 7 bases and J by 1 base, with 14 bases between them. This CDR3 contains 14 residues. Germline V lookup: CDR1 MNHNY, CDR2 SVGAGI (reference sequence). CDR3 DNA sequence: TGTGCCAGCACCGGAAAAGAGGGTTCCTACGAGCAGTACTTC. Translation: CASTGKEGSYEQYF.

This clone was recorded once. This chain joins TRBV7-2 and TRBJ2-4; D possibly matches TRBD1 or TRBD2 (5 bases each). Deletions cut 0 bases from V and 0 bases from J, with 6 bases between. Germline CDR1 is SGHTA and CDR2 is FQGNSA. The CDR3 covers 15 residues. The CDR3 region has the DNA TGTGCCAGCAGCTTAGCGAGGGGAGCCAAAAACATTCAGTACTTC. It yields the protein CASSLARGAKNIQYF.

V usage is TRBV28 and J usage is TRBJ2-1; 12 positions agree with TRBD2. The junction had 5 bases not matched to a gene; V was cut back by 4 bases and J by 7 bases. Germline V CDR1 and CDR2: MDHEN, SYDVKM. The CDR3 contains 15 residues. The CDR3 DNA sequence: TGTGCCAGCAGTTCCCTAGCGGGAGGGGGAAATGAGCAGTTCTTC. It yields the protein CASSSLAGGGNEQFF. Using reference TRBV28 and TRBJ2-1 for the parts outside the CDR3, the full variable domain is DVKVTQSSRYLVKRTGEKVFLECVQDMDHENMFWYRQDPGLGLRLIYFSYDVKMKEKGDIPEGYSVSREKKERFSLILESASTNQTSMYLCASSSLAGGGNEQFFGPGTRLTVL.

The rearrangement links TRBV18 to TRBJ2-7; D not certain. The CDR3 length is 14 residues. Germline CDR1 is KGHSH and CDR2 is LQKENI. Trimming removed 0 bases at V and 5 bases at J, with 11 bases between. DNA for the CDR3: TGTGCCAGCTCACCACCGCAAGGGAATAACGAGCAGTACTTC. Protein: CASSPPQGNNEQYF.

The chain combines TRBV10-2 with TRBJ2-3; 8 bases align to TRBD1. Looked up from germline, CDR1 is WSHSY and CDR2 is SAAADI. The CDR3 has 15 residues. The junction had 11 bases not matched to a gene; V was cut back by 6 bases and J by 6 bases. The DNA for the CDR3 is TGCGCCAGCAGGACGACAGGGGATAGTTCGGATACGCAGTATTTT. Its protein is CASRTTGDSSDTQYF.

The genes are TRBV18 and TRBJ1-4; 7 bases are shared with TRBD1. This CDR3 is 15 amino acids long. With 6 bases clipped from V and 7 bases from J, the junction kept 11 bases outside the gene matches. Germline V CDR1 and CDR2: KGHSH, LQKENI. DNA for the CDR3: TGTGCCAGCTCTCCGCGAGTAGGGGGCGGTGAAAAACTGTTTTTT. It specifies CASSPRVGGGEKLFF.

The chain employs TRBV28 and TRBJ2-3; D uncertain. V was trimmed by 3 bases and J by 5 bases, leaving 12 bases between them. The CDR3 sequence is 14 residues long. In germline, CDR1 is MDHEN, CDR2 SYDVKM. CDR3 sequence: CASSLGYSQDTQYF. CDR3 nucleotide sequence: TGTGCCAGCAGTTTGGGGTACTCACAAGATACGCAGTATTTT.

CDR3 DNA sequence: TGCGCCAGCAGCTCAACCCGGGACGGCGAGAATGAGCAGTTCTTC. Protein: CASSSTRDGENEQFF. The chain combines TRBV5-1 with TRBJ2-1; D may correspond to TRBD1 or TRBD2 (5 bases each). The V end lost 3 bases, the J end lost 7 bases, and 17 bases lay between the germline ends. CDR3 size: 15 residues. Germline V gene lookup returns CDR1 SGHRS and CDR2 YFSETQ.

CDR3 loop: CASSLGHRLTEAFF. The CDR3 DNA follows: TGCGCCAGCAGCTTGGGTCACAGGCTTACTGAAGCTTTCTTT. The J gene is TRBJ1-1, the V gene TRBV5-1; weak D call: TRBD1 (5 bases). Germline CDR1 reads SGHRS; CDR2 reads YFSETQ. The CDR3 length is 14 residues. The V end lost 0 bases, the J end lost 5 bases, and 11 bases lay between the germline ends.

The chain is built from TRBV6-6 and TRBJ2-7; D uncertain. Germline-derived CDR1 and CDR2 are MNHNY and SVGAGI (reference sequence). The germline V and J ends were trimmed by 8 bases and 3 bases, with 14 bases remaining between them. This CDR3 spans 13 amino acids. The CDR3 nucleotides are TGTGCCAGCGTTTACGGGCCTGACTACGAGCAGTACTTC. It is translated as CASVYGPDYEQYF.

The rearrangement joins TRBV11-2 to TRBJ2-7, with D unresolved. The V and J ends lost 5 bases and 11 bases respectively, with 19 bases between them. Germline-derived CDR1 and CDR2 are SGHAT and FQNNGV. CDR3 size: 13 residues. In DNA form, the CDR3 reads TGTGCCAGCAGCGTAAAGGGCAGTCCTCGGGAGTACTTC. Its translation: CASSVKGSPREYF.

This chain links TRBV6-1 with TRBJ2-1; tentatively, D is TRBD1 (5 bases). CDR1 and CDR2 from the germline V gene are MNHNS and SASEGT. The CDR3 contains 15 residues. V was trimmed by 2 bases and J by 4 bases, leaving 12 bases between them. CDR3 sequence: CASSEWTMGYNEQFF. CDR3 DNA: TGTGCCAGCAGTGAATGGACAATGGGTTACAATGAGCAGTTCTTC.

The chain carries TRBV29-1 and TRBJ1-5; no firm D call. V was pared by 5 bases and J by 7 bases, with 15 bases between. The V gene's germline CDR1 is SQVTM and CDR2 ANQGSEA. CDR3 length equals 13 residues. Here the CDR3 reads CSVSQGIGQPQHF. Here the CDR3 DNA reads TGCAGCGTTTCCCAAGGCATCGGGCAGCCCCAGCATTTT.

The V call is TRBV5-1, the J call TRBJ2-6; D unclear. Germline assignment: CDR1 SGHRS and CDR2 YFSETQ. The V end was cut by 1 base, the J end by 1 base, with 6 bases between. This CDR3 contains 15 residues. CDR3 bases: TGCGCCAGCAGCTTGCAAGGGTCTGGGGCCAACGTCCTGACTTTC. It yields the protein CASSLQGSGANVLTF.

This clone occurred a few times. The chain is built from TRBV5-5 and TRBJ1-1; the D is unclear. V lost 3 bases and J lost 0, with 15 bases in between. The CDR3 has 16 residues. Germline V gene lookup returns CDR1 SGHKS and CDR2 YYEKEE (reference sequence). The CDR3 reads CASSSIRSLMNTEAFF. CDR3 DNA sequence: TGTGCCAGCAGCTCGATTCGGAGTCTTATGAACACTGAAGCTTTCTTT.

The chain recombines TRBV18 with TRBJ2-6; perhaps TRBD1 as D (6 bases). The germline V gene has CDR1 KGHSH and CDR2 LQKENI. This CDR3 comprises 16 residues. Between the trimmed V and J ends, which lost 4 bases and 0 bases, there was a span of 10 bases. The CDR3 DNA reads as TGTGCCAGCTCACGATCGACAGGCTCTGGGGCCAACGTCCTGACTTTC. Translating gives CASSRSTGSGANVLTF. The variable domain in full, completed from reference TRBV18 and TRBJ2-6, reads NAGVMQNPRHLVRRRGQEARLRCSPMKGHSHVYWYRQLPEEGLKFMVYLQKENIIDESGMPKERFSAEFPKEGPSILRIQQVVRGDSAAYFCASSRSTGSGANVLTFGAGSRLTVL.

The chain employs TRBV18 and TRBJ1-1; D remains unclear. The CDR3 contains 14 residues. V gave up 3 bases and J gave up 11 bases, with 19 bases separating them. Germline values: CDR1 KGHSH, CDR2 LQKENI. The CDR3 region is CASSPIRSLLDAFF. The CDR3 DNA reads TGTGCCAGCTCACCTATTCGGTCCCTACTTGATGCTTTCTTT.

This clone was counted a single time. The rearrangement links TRBV7-3 to TRBJ1-6; 11 bases map to TRBD1. V lost 5 bases, J lost 9 bases, and 6 bases stayed unmatched. Germline V lookup: CDR1 SGHTA, CDR2 FQGTGA. The CDR3 spans 15 residues. CDR3 nucleotide sequence: TGTGCCAGCAGCCGAGAGGGGACAGGGGGTTCACCCCTCCACTTT. Translating gives CASSREGTGGSPLHF.

The J gene is TRBJ2-7, the V gene TRBV5-1; 7 bases are shared with TRBD2. Germline V gives CDR1 SGHRS, CDR2 YFSETQ. V shed 0 bases, J shed 6 bases, and the junction held 0 bases outside the gene matches. CDR3 length: 12 amino acids. The CDR3 region has the DNA TGCGCCAGCAGCTTGGCGGGGGGCGAGCAGTACTTC. Its translation: CASSLAGGEQYF. The whole variable domain, filled in from reference TRBV5-1 and TRBJ2-7, reads KAGVTQTPRYLIKTRGQQVTLSCSPISGHRSVSWYQQTPGQGLQFLFEYFSETQRNKGNFPGRFSGRQFSNSRSEMNVSTLELGDSALYLCASSLAGGEQYFGPGTRLTVT.

This clone has more than one count but fewer than ten. The chain links TRBV2 to TRBJ1-5, with a weak D call TRBD1 (5 bases). The germline V gene encodes CDR1 SNHLY and CDR2 FYNNEI. V dropped 2 bases and J dropped 3 bases, with 8 bases sitting between them. The CDR3 spans 14 residues. The CDR3 DNA reads TGTGCCAGCAGTGAAAGCAGGGTCAATCAGCCCCAGCATTTT. This translates into CASSESRVNQPQHF.

In this sample, this clone turned up once. This chain connects TRBV5-6 to TRBJ2-3, with 8 bases identical to TRBD1. The CDR3 runs to 16 residues. V lost 4 bases, J lost 0 bases, and 7 bases stayed unmatched. CDR1 is SGHDT, CDR2 YYEEEE, per germline. The CDR3 reads CASSPDRGTSTDTQYF. The DNA for the CDR3 is TGTGCCAGCAGCCCCGACAGGGGAACTAGCACAGATACGCAGTATTTT.

The V call is TRBV2, the J call TRBJ2-7; D uncertain. The V end lost 6 bases, the J end lost 4 bases, and 10 bases lay between the germline ends. The CDR3 runs 12 residues. Looked up from germline, CDR1 is SNHLY and CDR2 is FYNNEI. This CDR3 is CASRGDGYEQYF. The CDR3, as DNA: TGTGCCAGCAGAGGCGACGGGTACGAGCAGTACTTC.

This chain's CDR3 is CASSVHSDTGELFF. Written as DNA, the CDR3 is TGTGCCAGCAGCGTCCACTCGGATACCGGGGAGCTGTTTTTT. The chain has TRBV7-9 and TRBJ2-2, with D uncertain. This CDR3 has 14 residues. Germline CDR1 SEHNR, CDR2 FQNEAQ (reference sequence). Trimming removed 5 bases from V and 5 bases from J, with 12 bases in between.

This clone has just one count. V and J are TRBV7-2 and TRBJ1-4; D is uncertain. This CDR3 has 15 amino acids. Looked up from germline, CDR1 is SGHTA and CDR2 is FQGNSA. V dropped 2 bases and J dropped 5 bases, with 12 bases sitting between them. CDR3 DNA sequence: TGTGCCAGCAGCTTACCTACCCCGGGGAATGAAAAACTGTTTTTT. It specifies CASSLPTPGNEKLFF.